Listed here are 13 T cell receptor beta chains from one sample, sequenced in a study of CD8 T cells in Susac syndrome. Random hexamers primed reverse transcription of about 0.45 to 1 ug RNA. Using its own MiXCR run on the immunoSEQ multiplex PCR reads, TCRdb lists one record per CDR3 protein. The sample records some 170,000 distinct CDR3 sequences, roughly 95% being singletons. The sample was CD4+ T cells from PBMCs. These receptors were taken from a human donor in good health.

This clonotype was seen once. Here the CDR3 reads CASSSGGARDTQYF. DNA of the CDR3: TGCGCCAGCTCTAGCGGGGGGGCAAGGGATACGCAGTATTTT. The V call is TRBV5-1, the J call TRBJ2-3; TRBD2 agrees at 12 bases. Germline-derived CDR1 and CDR2 are SGHRS and YFSETQ. The CDR3 loop spans 14 amino acids. Unmatched junction bases numbered 6, after V lost 7 bases and J lost 6 bases. The entire variable domain, with the rest obtained from reference TRBV5-1 and TRBJ2-3, is as follows: KAGVTQTPRYLIKTRGQQVTLSCSPISGHRSVSWYQQTPGQGLQFLFEYFSETQRNKGNFPGRFSGRQFSNSRSEMNVSTLELGDSALYLCASSSGGARDTQYFGPGTRLTVL.

V gene TRBV29-1 combines with J gene TRBJ1-4, with D unresolved. This CDR3 region has 11 residues. V was cut by 6 bases and J by 6 bases, with 8 bases left in between. Looked up from germline, CDR1 is SQVTM and CDR2 is ANQGSEA. CDR3 sequence: CSVWVYEKLFF. In nucleotides, the CDR3 is TGCAGCGTATGGGTATATGAAAAACTGTTTTTT. The entire variable domain, with the rest obtained from reference TRBV29-1 and TRBJ1-4, is as follows: SAVISQKPSRDICQRGTSLTIQCQVDSQVTMMFWYRQQPGQSLTLIATANQGSEATYESGFVIDKFPISRPNLTFSTLTVSNMSPEDSSIYLCSVWVYEKLFFGSGTQLSVL.

This sequence joins TRBV29-1 and TRBJ2-3, with 11 bases identical to TRBD1. The J segment lost 8 bases and the V segment lost 7 bases, leaving 14 bases of the junction unmatched. In germline, CDR1 is SQVTM, CDR2 ANQGSEA. The CDR3 has 15 residues. In DNA form, the CDR3 reads TGCAGCGCCTCAGGACAGGGGGCGTTGGGGGGTACGCAGTATTTT. It yields the protein CSASGQGALGGTQYF.

This sequence joins TRBV7-9 and TRBJ2-3; D gene ambiguous. The CDR3 consists of 14 residues. V lost 5 bases and J lost 6, with 15 bases in between. In germline, CDR1 is SEHNR, CDR2 FQNEAQ (reference sequence). CDR3 in DNA: TGTGCCAGCAGCCGATTCGGCCCCTACGATACGCAGTATTTT. As protein: CASSRFGPYDTQYF. Complete variable domain (other parts from reference TRBV7-9 and TRBJ2-3): DTGVSQNPRHKITKRGQNVTFRCDPISEHNRLYWYRQTLGQGPEFLTYFQNEAQLEKSRLLSDRFSAERPKGSFSTLEIQRTEQGDSAMYLCASSRFGPYDTQYFGPGTRLTVL.

The chain couples TRBV6-2 or TRBV6-3 to TRBJ1-2; D unclear. CDR3 length: 14 amino acids. The V end lost 0 bases, the J end lost 4 bases, and 9 bases lay between the germline ends. CDR1 and CDR2 from the germline V gene are MNHEY and SVGEGT. CDR3 nucleotides: TGTGCCAGCAGTTACTCGAAATCCCGCTATGGCTACACCTTC. Protein sequence: CASSYSKSRYGYTF.

The chain is built from TRBV2 and TRBJ2-5, with 9 bases aligning to TRBD2. Germline V gene data show CDR1 as SNHLY and CDR2 as FYNNEI. CDR3 length: 15 amino acids. Trimming cost V 3 bases and J 1 base; bases outside gene matches: 3. Here the CDR3 reads CASSEISGGQETQYF. For the CDR3, the DNA is TGTGCCAGCAGTGAGATTAGCGGGGGCCAAGAGACCCAGTACTTC.

The V call is TRBV12-3 or TRBV12-4, the J call TRBJ1-1; D is perhaps TRBD1 (5 bases). V lost 5 bases, J lost 6 bases, and 10 bases lay in between. The CDR3 runs 12 residues. As DNA, the CDR3 is TGTGCCAGCAGTAGGGCGGGGGCTGAAGCTTTCTTT. It yields the protein CASSRAGAEAFF.

V is TRBV18 and J is TRBJ2-2; no clear D. The CDR3 spans 11 residues. CDR1 and CDR2 (germline): KGHSH, LQKENI. The V end lost 3 bases, the J end lost 7 bases, and 3 bases lay between the germline ends. In DNA form, the CDR3 reads TGTGCCAGCTCACCCCACGGGGAGCTGTTTTTT. It translates to CASSPHGELFF.

V usage is TRBV7-2 and J usage is TRBJ2-3, with 7 bases aligning to TRBD1. Trimming cost V 0 bases and J 1 base; bases outside gene matches: 4. This CDR3 region has 16 residues. CDR1 is SGHTA, CDR2 FQGNSA, per germline. Here the CDR3 reads CASSLARGGGTDTQYF. The CDR3, as DNA: TGTGCCAGCAGCTTAGCGCGAGGGGGCGGCACAGATACGCAGTATTTT.

V gene TRBV4-2 combines with J gene TRBJ2-3, with 9 bases identical to TRBD2. The germline V gene encodes CDR1 LGHNA and CDR2 YNFKEQ. CDR3 size: 14 residues. With 10 bases clipped from V and 5 bases from J, the junction kept 10 bases outside the gene matches. The DNA of the CDR3 is TGTGCCACCGGGAGGAGCGGGGGGCAAGATACGCAGTATTTT. Encoded protein: CATGRSGGQDTQYF.

This chain uses TRBV4-2 with TRBJ2-7; the D is unclear. CDR1 and CDR2 from the germline V gene are LGHNA and YNFKEQ. This CDR3 has 14 residues. V lost 0 bases to trimming and J lost 4 bases, with 10 bases between them. DNA for the CDR3: TGTGCCAGCAGCCAAGATAGACTTTCGTACGAGCAGTACTTC. Translated, it gives CASSQDRLSYEQYF.

The chain links TRBV20-1 to TRBJ2-7, with D maybe TRBD2 (7 bases). The V gene lost 2 bases and the J gene lost 2 bases, with 16 bases spanning the gap. Germline V CDR1 and CDR2: DFQATT, SNEGSKA (reference sequence). The CDR3 length is 15 residues. This CDR3 reads CSARSRGAGAYEQYF. CDR3 bases: TGCAGTGCTAGATCACGGGGGGCCGGAGCCTACGAGCAGTACTTC.

The chain links TRBV5-1 to TRBJ1-3; D gene ambiguous. V gave up 2 bases and J gave up 1 base, with 10 bases separating them. In germline, CDR1 is SGHRS, CDR2 YFSETQ. The CDR3 covers 15 residues. Written as DNA, the CDR3 is TGCGCCAGCAGCTTCGCGGCGGCTTCTGGAAACACCATATATTTT. Its translation is CASSFAAASGNTIYF.